The clone carrying this T cell receptor beta chain was observed a few times. Germline V gene sequence: CDR1 ENHRY, CDR2 SYGVKD. Trimming took 7 bases from V and 0 from J, leaving 10 bases between them. CDR3 size: 13 residues. This record comes from a study of control samples from healthy donors and cancer patients. Clones were sequenced by immunoSEQ multiplex PCR, and TCRdb holds only the in-frame ones, with some missing. Of under 40,000 clones listed, 65% to 85% are singletons. The source material was PBMCs. This TCR was sampled from a woman aged 60-70 years with lung cancer. The genes are TRBV10-3 and TRBJ2-7; the D call may be TRBD1 or TRBD2 (5 bases each). CDR3 loop: CAIKWDVSYEQYF. The CDR3 region has the DNA TGTGCCATCAAATGGGACGTCTCCTACGAGCAGTACTTC.